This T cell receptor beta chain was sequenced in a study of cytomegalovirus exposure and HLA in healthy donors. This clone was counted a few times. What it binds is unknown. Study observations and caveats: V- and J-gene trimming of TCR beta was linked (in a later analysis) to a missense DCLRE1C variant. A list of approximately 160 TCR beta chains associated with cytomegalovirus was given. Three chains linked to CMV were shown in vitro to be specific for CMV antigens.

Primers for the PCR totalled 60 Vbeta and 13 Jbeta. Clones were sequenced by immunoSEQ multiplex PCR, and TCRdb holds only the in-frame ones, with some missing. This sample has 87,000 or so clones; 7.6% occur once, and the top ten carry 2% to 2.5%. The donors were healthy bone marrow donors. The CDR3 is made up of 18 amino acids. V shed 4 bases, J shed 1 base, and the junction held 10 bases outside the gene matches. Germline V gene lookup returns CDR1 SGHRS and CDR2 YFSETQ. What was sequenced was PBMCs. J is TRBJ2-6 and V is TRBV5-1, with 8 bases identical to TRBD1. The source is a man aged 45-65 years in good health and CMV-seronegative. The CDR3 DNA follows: TGCGCCAGCAGCCTGGACGGACAGGGATGGTCTGGGGCCAACGTCCTGACTTTC. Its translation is CASSLDGQGWSGANVLTF.